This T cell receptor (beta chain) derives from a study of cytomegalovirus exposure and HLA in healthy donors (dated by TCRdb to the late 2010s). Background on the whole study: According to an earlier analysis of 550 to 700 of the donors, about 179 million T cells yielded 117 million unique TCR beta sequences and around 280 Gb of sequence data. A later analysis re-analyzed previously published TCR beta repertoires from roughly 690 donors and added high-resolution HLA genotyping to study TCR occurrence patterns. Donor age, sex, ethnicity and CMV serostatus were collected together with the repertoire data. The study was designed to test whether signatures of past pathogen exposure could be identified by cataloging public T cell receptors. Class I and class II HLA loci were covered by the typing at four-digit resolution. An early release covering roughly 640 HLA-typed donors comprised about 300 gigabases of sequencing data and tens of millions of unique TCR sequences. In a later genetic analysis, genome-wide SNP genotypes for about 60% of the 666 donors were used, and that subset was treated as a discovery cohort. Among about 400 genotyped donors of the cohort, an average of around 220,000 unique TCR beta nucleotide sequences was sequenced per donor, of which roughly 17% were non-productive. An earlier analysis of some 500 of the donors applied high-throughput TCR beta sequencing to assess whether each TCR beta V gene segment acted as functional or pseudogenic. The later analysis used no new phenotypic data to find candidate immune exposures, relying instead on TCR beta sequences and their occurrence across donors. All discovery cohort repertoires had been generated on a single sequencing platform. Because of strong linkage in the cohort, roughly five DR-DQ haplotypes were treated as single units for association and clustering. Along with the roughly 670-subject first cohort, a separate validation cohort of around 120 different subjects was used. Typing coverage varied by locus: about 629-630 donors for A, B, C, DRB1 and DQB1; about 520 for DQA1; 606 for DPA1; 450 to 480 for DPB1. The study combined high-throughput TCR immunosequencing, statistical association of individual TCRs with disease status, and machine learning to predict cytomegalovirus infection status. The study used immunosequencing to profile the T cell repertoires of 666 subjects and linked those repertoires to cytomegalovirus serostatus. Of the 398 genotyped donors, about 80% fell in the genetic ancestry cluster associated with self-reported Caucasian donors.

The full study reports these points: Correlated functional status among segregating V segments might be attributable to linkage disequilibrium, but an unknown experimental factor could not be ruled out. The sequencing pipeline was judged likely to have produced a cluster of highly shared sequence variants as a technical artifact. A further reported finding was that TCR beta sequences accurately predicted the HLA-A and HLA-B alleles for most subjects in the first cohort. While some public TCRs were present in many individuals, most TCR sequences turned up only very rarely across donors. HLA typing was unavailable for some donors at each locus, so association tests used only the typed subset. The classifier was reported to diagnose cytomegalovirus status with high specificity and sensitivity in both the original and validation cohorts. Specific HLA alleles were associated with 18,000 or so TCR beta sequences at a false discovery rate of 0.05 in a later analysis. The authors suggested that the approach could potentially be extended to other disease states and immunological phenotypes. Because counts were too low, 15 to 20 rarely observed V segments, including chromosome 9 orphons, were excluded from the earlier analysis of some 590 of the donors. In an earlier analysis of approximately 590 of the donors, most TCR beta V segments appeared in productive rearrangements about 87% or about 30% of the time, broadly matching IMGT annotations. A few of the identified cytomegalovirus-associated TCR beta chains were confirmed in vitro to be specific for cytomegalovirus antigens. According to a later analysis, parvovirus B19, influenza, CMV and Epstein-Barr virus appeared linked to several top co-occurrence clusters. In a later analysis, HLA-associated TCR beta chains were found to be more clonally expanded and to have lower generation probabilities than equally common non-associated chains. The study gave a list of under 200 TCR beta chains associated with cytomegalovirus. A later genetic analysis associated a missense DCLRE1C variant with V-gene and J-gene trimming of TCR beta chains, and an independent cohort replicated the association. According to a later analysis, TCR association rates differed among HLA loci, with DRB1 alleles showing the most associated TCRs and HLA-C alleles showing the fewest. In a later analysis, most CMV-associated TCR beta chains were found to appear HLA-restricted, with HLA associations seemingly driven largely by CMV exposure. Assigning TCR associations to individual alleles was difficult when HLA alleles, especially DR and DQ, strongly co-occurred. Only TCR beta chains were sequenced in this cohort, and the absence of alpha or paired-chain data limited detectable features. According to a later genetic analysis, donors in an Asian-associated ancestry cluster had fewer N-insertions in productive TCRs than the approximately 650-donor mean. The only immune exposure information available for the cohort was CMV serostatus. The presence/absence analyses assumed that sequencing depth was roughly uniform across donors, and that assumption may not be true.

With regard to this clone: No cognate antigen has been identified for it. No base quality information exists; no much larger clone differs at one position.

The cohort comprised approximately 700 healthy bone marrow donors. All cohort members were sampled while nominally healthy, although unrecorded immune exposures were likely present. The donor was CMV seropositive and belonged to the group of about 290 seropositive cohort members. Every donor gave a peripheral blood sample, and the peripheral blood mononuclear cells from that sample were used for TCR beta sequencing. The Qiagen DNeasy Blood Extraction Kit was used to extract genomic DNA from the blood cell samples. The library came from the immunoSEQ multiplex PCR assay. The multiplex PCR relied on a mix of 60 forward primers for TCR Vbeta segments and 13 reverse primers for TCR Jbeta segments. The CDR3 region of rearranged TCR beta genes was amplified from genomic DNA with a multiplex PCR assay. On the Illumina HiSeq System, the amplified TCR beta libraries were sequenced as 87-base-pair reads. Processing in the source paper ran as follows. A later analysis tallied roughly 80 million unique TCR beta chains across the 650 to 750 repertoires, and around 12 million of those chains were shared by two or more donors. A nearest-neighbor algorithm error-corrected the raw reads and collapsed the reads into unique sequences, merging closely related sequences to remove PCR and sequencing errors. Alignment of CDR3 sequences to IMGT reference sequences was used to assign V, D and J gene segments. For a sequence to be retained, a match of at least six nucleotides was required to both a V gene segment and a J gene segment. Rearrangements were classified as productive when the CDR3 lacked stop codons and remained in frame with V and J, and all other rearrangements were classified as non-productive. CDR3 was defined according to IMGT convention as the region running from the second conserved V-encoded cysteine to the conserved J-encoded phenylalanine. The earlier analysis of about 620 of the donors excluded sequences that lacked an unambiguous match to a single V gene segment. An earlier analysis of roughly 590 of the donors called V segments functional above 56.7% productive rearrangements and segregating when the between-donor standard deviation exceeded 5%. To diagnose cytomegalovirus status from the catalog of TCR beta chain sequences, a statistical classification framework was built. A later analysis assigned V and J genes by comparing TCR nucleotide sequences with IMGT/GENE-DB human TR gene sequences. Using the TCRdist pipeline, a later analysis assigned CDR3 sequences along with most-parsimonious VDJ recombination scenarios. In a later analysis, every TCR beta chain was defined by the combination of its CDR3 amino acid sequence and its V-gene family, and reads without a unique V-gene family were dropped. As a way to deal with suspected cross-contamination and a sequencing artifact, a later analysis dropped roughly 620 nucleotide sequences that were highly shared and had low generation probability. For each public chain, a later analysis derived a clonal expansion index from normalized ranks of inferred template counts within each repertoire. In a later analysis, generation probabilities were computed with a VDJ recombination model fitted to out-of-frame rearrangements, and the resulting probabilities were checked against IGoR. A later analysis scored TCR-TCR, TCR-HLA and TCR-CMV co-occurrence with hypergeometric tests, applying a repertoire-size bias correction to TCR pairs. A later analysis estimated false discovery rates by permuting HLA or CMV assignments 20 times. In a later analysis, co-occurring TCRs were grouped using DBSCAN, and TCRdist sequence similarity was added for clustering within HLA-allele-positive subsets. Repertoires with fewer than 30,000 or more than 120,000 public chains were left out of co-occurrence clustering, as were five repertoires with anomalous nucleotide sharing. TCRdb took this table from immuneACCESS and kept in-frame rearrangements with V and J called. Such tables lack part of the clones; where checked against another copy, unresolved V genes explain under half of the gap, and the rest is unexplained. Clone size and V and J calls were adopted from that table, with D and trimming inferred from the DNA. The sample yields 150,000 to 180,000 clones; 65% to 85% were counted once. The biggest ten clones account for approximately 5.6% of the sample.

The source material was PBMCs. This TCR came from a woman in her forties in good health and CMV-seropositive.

This receptor has the CDR3 CASGTSGTSYEQYF. In nucleotides, the sequence is TGTGCCAGCGGGACTAGCGGGACCTCCTACGAGCAGTACTTC. The chain is encoded by TRBV27 joined to TRBJ2-7; TRBD2 aligns with 13 central bases. From cysteine to phenylalanine, the CDR3 is 14 amino acids long. Solely the CDR3 DNA is kept, with 42 bases framed from the first base. V lost 8 bases and J lost 0 bases, and the count of bases not matched to a germline gene is 1. Taken from the germline V gene (reference sequence), the CDR1 and CDR2 loops are MNHEY and SMNVEV.